This T cell receptor (beta chain) stems from a study of T cells after yellow fever vaccination. This clonotype came up a few times. The target antigen is unknown. TCRdb ran MiXCR on the 5' RACE reads and lists one entry per CDR3 protein. The sample holds under 150,000 distinct CDR3 sequences, roughly 15% seen once. Whole-study findings and limits: In FACS-sorted repertoires, abundant clonotypes from the bulk population could appear as contaminants.

The V end lost 7 bases, the J end lost 7 bases, and 17 bases lay between the germline ends. CDR1 is SNHLY and CDR2 is FYNNEI in the germline V gene. The CDR3 is made up of 13 amino acids. The chain joins TRBV2 to TRBJ2-7; D is perhaps TRBD2 (7 bases). Sequencing was performed on CD8+ T cells sorted from PBMCs, taken 5 days after the yellow fever booster vaccination. The source of this sequence is a man between 18 and 35 years old who received the YFV17D yellow fever vaccine. Here the CDR3 reads CASNWGGPREQYF. The CDR3 DNA reads as TGTGCCAGCAATTGGGGGGGCCCGAGGGAGCAGTACTTC.